The T cell receptor beta chain described here comes from a study of cytomegalovirus exposure and HLA in healthy donors. The wider study: In a later analysis, it was reported that the 110 or so validation repertoires had been produced on the same platform as the 666 repertoires belonging to the first cohort. General study findings and limits: The tendency of first-cohort TCR clusters to co-occur in the 120 or so validation repertoires was the finding of a later analysis. Investigators reported approximately 150 TCR beta chains as tied to cytomegalovirus. Rare TCR sequences dominated, though some public TCRs recurred in many donors.

Notes on this clone: The antigen is not known.

The table came from immunoSEQ multiplex PCR; TCRdb's copy has only in-frame clones and leaves some out. Among some 340,000 clones, about 90% were seen once, and the ten largest hold 1.2%. Per the germline V gene, CDR1 is SNHLY and CDR2 is FYNNEI. Trimming took 4 bases from V and 0 from J, leaving 7 bases between them. The length of the CDR3 is 14 residues. Sequenced material: PBMCs. The chain combines TRBV2 with TRBJ2-1; D is unresolved. This receptor was identified in a woman aged 25 to 39 in good health and CMV-seropositive. CDR3 sequence: CASSGLSSYNEQFF. For the CDR3, the DNA is TGTGCCAGCAGTGGACTGAGCTCCTACAATGAGCAGTTCTTC.